This TCR beta chain was sequenced during a study of cytomegalovirus exposure and HLA in healthy donors. Findings of the study overall: The study flagged 150 to 200 TCR beta chains as cytomegalovirus-associated. Diagnosis of cytomegalovirus status made by the classifier reportedly showed high specificity and sensitivity. The dataset shows that most TCR sequences were rare, while some public TCRs occurred in many donors.

V lost 1 base and J 5 bases, leaving 2 bases between the germline ends. This CDR3 contains 11 residues. Germline V gene data show CDR1 as MNHNS and CDR2 as SASEGT. TCRdb keeps only in-frame clones here, not all; method: immunoSEQ multiplex PCR. The data show hundreds of thousands of clones, around 91% seen once. The validation cohort, a group of around 130 subjects, included the donors and was separate from the roughly 600-subject first cohort. Turning to this clone: What it binds is not known.

This receptor was identified in a woman in her twenties or thirties in good health and CMV-seronegative. This rearrangement joins TRBV6-1 to TRBJ2-5, with D unresolved. Sequenced input: PBMCs. CDR3 amino acids: CASSEGETQYF. In nucleotides, the CDR3 is TGTGCCAGCAGTGAAGGGGAGACCCAGTACTTC.